The clone carrying this T cell receptor (beta chain) was found a few times. These data are taken from a study of blood T cell repertoires in COVID-19. The CDR3 spans 15 residues. Germline assignment: CDR1 KGHSH and CDR2 LQKENI. The junction had 4 bases not matched to a gene; V was cut back by 3 bases and J by 5 bases. The authors' processing: Nucleated cell counts were estimated from reference gene primer amplification. Profiling relied on immunoSEQ multiplex PCR, and the TCRdb table lists in-frame clones only, not all of them. V and J calls and clone size follow that table, whereas D and trimming were derived from the DNA. The table has about 160,000 clones, 82% seen once; the top ten hold over 9.5%.

The chain links TRBV18 to TRBJ2-4, with 10 bases matching TRBD1. Sequenced sample: peripheral blood. The receptor's source is a woman older than 75 with active or convalescent COVID-19. The CDR3 DNA sequence: TGTGCCAGCTCACCCGAGACAGGGGGCGAAAACATTCAGTACTTC. Its protein product is CASSPETGGENIQYF.